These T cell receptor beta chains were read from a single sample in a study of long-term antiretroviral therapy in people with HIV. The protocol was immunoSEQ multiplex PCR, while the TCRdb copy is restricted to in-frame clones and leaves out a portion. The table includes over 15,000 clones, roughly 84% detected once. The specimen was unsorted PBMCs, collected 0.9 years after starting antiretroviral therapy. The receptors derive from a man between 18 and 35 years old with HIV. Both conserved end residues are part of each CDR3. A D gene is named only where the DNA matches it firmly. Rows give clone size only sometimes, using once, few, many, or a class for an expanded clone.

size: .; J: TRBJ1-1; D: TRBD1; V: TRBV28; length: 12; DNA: TGTGCCAGCAGGGGACAGGAAACTGAAGCTTTCTTT; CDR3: CASRGQETEAFF
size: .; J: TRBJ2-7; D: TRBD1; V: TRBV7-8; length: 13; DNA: TGTGCCAGCAGCTTGGACAGGGGTTACGAGCAGTACTTC; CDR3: CASSLDRGYEQYF
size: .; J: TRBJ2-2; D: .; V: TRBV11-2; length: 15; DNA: TGTGCCAGCAGCTTTAAAGGGTCTCACACCGGGGAGCTGTTTTTT; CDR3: CASSFKGSHTGELFF
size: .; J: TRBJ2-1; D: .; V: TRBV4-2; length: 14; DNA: TGTGCCAGCAGCCAAGCTGACGCCTCCAATGAGCAGTTCTTC; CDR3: CASSQADASNEQFF
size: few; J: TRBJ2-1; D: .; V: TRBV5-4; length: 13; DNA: TGTGCCAGCAGCCCGGACAGCCTGGTTGAGCAGTTCTTC; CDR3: CASSPDSLVEQFF
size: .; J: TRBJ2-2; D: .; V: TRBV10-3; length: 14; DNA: TGTGCCGCCCATCCGGGACCCCCTAAAGGGGAGCTGTTTTTT; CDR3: CAAHPGPPKGELFF
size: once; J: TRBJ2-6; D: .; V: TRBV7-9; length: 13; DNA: TGTGCCAGCAGCTTAGGTGGGGCCAACGTCCTGACTTTC; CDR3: CASSLGGANVLTF
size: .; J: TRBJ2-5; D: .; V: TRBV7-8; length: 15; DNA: TGTGCCAGCAGCTTAGGCGATTTTTCCTTGGGGACCCAGTACTTC; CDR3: CASSLGDFSLGTQYF
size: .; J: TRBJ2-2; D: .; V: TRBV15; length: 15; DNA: TGTGCCACCAGCAGAGGCGATAGTGACACCGGGGAGCTGTTTTTT; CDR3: CATSRGDSDTGELFF
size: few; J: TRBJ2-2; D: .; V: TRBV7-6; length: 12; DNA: TGTGCCAGCAGCTTTTCCACCGGGGAGCTGTTTTTT; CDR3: CASSFSTGELFF
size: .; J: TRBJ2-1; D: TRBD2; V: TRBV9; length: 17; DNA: TGTGCCAGCAGCGTAGCTAGCGGGGGAGAGTCCTACAATGAGCAGTTCTTC; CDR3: CASSVASGGESYNEQFF
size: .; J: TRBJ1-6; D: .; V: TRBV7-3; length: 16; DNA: TGTGCCAGCAGCATCGGTGGGAGCTCCTATAATTCACCCCTCCACTTT; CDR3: CASSIGGSSYNSPLHF
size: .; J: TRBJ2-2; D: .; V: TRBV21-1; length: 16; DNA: TGTGCCAGCAGCCCCCATTCCGGGACAGGGTTCGGGGAGCTGTTTTTT; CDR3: CASSPHSGTGFGELFF
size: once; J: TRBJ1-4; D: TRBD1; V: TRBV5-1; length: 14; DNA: TGCGCCAGCTGTTCCGGACAGGATAATGAAAAACTGTTTTTT; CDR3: CASCSGQDNEKLFF
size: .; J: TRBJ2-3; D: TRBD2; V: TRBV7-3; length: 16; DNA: TGTGCCAGCAGCTTAGCTGTAGCGGGATCATGGGATACGCAGTATTTT; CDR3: CASSLAVAGSWDTQYF
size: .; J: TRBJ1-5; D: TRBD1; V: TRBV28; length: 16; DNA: TGTGCCAGCAGCCAACTACGGACAGGGCGCAATCAGCCCCAGCATTTT; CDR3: CASSQLRTGRNQPQHF
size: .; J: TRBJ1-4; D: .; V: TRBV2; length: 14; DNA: TGTGCCAGCAGTGAAATCCGCCTAGATGAAAAACTGTTTTTT; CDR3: CASSEIRLDEKLFF
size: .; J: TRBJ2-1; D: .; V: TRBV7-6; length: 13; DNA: TGTGCCAGCAGCTTAGTGGGGAACAATGAGCAGTTCTTC; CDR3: CASSLVGNNEQFF
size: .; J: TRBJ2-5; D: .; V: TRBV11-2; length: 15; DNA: TGTGCCAGCAGCTCCTATCCGGACAGCGGAGAGACCCAGTACTTC; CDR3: CASSSYPDSGETQYF
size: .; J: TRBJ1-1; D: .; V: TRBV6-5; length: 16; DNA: TGTGCCAGCAGTTTCGGGGCAGGGCTGAGAAAGACTGAAGCTTTCTTT; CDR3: CASSFGAGLRKTEAFF
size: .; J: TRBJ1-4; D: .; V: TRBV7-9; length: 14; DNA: TGTGCCAGCAGCCCTAAATACACTAATGAAAAACTGTTTTTT; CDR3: CASSPKYTNEKLFF
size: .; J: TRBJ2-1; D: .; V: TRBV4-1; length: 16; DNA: TGCGCCAGCAGCCAAGAAGGGCAGAGCTCCTACAATGAGCAGTTCTTC; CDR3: CASSQEGQSSYNEQFF